One T cell receptor (beta chain) is described in this entry. Its antigen is unknown. It was with 60 Vbeta and 13 Jbeta primers that the PCR ran. TCRdb's copy holds only in-frame clones and misses some; the assay was immunoSEQ multiplex PCR. The sample records tens of thousands of clones, approximately 72% being singletons. This specimen belongs to a study of cytomegalovirus exposure and HLA in healthy donors. Regarding the study as a whole: Researchers reported in a later analysis that a missense DCLRE1C variant was tied to TCR beta V- and J-gene trimming. Most TCR sequences were rare, but some public TCRs occurred in many donors.

The CDR3 is 16 amino acids. V was cut by 0 bases and J by 7 bases, with 17 bases left in between. From germline, CDR1 is SGHRS and CDR2 YFSETQ. This sequence originates from a woman aged 40 to 50 in good health and CMV-seropositive. The rearrangement joins TRBV5-1 to TRBJ2-1, with a possible D match to TRBD2 (5 bases). What was sequenced was PBMCs. CDR3 coding DNA: TGCGCCAGCAGCTTGGCCGGGGTTCCAGGCGGGAATGAGCAGTTCTTC. It codes for CASSLAGVPGGNEQFF.